The rows below give T cell receptor beta chains drawn from one sample of a study of CD8 T cells in ankylosing spondylitis. In TCRdb, the 5' RACE reads were re-called with MiXCR into one record per CDR3 protein. The sample has just over 300,000 distinct CDR3 sequences, under 25% seen once. Sequencing was done on a sample of blood, either unsorted or a sorted T cell fraction (not recorded which). These TCRs come from a female donor with ankylosing spondylitis or in good health (not recorded which). CDR3s leave out the opening cysteine and the closing phenylalanine or tryptophan. Each record gives: D gene, V gene, J gene, CDR3 protein. D genes are given only for firm matches.

d_call: -
v_call: TRBV12-5
j_call: TRBJ2-7
cdr3_aa: ASGLVRSPVD

d_call: -
v_call: TRBV20-1
j_call: TRBJ2-1
cdr3_aa: SARGSGEVYNEQF

d_call: -
v_call: TRBV6-1
j_call: TRBJ1-5
cdr3_aa: ASTSGGLSNQPQH

d_call: TRBD2
v_call: TRBV20-1
j_call: TRBJ2-5
cdr3_aa: SARGTRIGETQY

d_call: -
v_call: TRBV6-1
j_call: TRBJ2-6
cdr3_aa: ASSHGLSGANVLT

d_call: -
v_call: TRBV15
j_call: TRBJ2-2
cdr3_aa: ATSWGIGAGELF

d_call: TRBD1
v_call: TRBV9
j_call: TRBJ1-2
cdr3_aa: ASSGTTGEGYGYT

d_call: -
v_call: TRBV27
j_call: TRBJ2-2
cdr3_aa: ASSLRVSGELF

d_call: -
v_call: TRBV6-5
j_call: TRBJ1-2
cdr3_aa: ASRSAAAGYT

d_call: -
v_call: TRBV6-1
j_call: TRBJ1-1
cdr3_aa: ASTPPMSTEAF

d_call: -
v_call: TRBV7-9
j_call: TRBJ1-2
cdr3_aa: ASSFLGQGRYT

d_call: -
v_call: TRBV7-9
j_call: TRBJ2-7
cdr3_aa: ASTSGDYYEQY

d_call: TRBD1
v_call: TRBV7-9
j_call: TRBJ1-5
cdr3_aa: ASSSGQYQPQH

d_call: TRBD2
v_call: TRBV7-9
j_call: TRBJ2-5
cdr3_aa: ASGLGASGNGETQY

d_call: -
v_call: TRBV7-9
j_call: TRBJ2-1
cdr3_aa: ASSSTKGEAYNEQF

d_call: -
v_call: TRBV6-2/TRBV6-3
j_call: TRBJ2-7
cdr3_aa: ASGMGGLSHEQY

d_call: TRBD1
v_call: TRBV24-1
j_call: TRBJ2-1
cdr3_aa: ATSARTGGTNEQF

d_call: -
v_call: TRBV3-1
j_call: TRBJ2-2
cdr3_aa: ASSPPLGELF

d_call: -
v_call: TRBV7-2
j_call: TRBJ2-2
cdr3_aa: ASAPRAIGELF

d_call: -
v_call: TRBV6-5
j_call: TRBJ1-1
cdr3_aa: ASTPARTRGTEAF

d_call: TRBD2
v_call: TRBV10-3
j_call: TRBJ2-1
cdr3_aa: AMGEAGGPVNEQF

d_call: -
v_call: TRBV4-3
j_call: TRBJ1-1
cdr3_aa: ASSPRSFGNTEAF

d_call: TRBD2
v_call: TRBV19
j_call: TRBJ2-7
cdr3_aa: ASRETSGRGYEQY

d_call: -
v_call: TRBV20-1
j_call: TRBJ2-7
cdr3_aa: SASWSNSEQY

d_call: -
v_call: TRBV4-3
j_call: TRBJ2-7
cdr3_aa: ASSQGVPSYEQY

d_call: -
v_call: TRBV30
j_call: TRBJ1-4
cdr3_aa: AWSVQLFKEVRSNEKLF

d_call: -
v_call: TRBV15
j_call: TRBJ2-1
cdr3_aa: ATSKLAKGNEQF

d_call: TRBD2
v_call: TRBV6-5
j_call: TRBJ2-2
cdr3_aa: ASSYTLIAGGNTGELF

d_call: -
v_call: TRBV20-1
j_call: TRBJ2-7
cdr3_aa: SARVPGLNEQY

d_call: TRBD1
v_call: TRBV6-2/TRBV6-3
j_call: TRBJ2-1
cdr3_aa: ASSYPRQGAASYNEQF

d_call: TRBD2
v_call: TRBV6-1
j_call: TRBJ2-1
cdr3_aa: ASRPGTSGYNEQF

d_call: TRBD1
v_call: TRBV27
j_call: TRBJ2-1
cdr3_aa: ASRTTGGRNEQF

d_call: TRBD1
v_call: TRBV12-5
j_call: TRBJ2-3
cdr3_aa: ASGPQDRAADTQY

d_call: TRBD2
v_call: TRBV5-1
j_call: TRBJ2-1
cdr3_aa: ASSWGTSGTEQF

d_call: TRBD1
v_call: TRBV6-2/TRBV6-3
j_call: TRBJ2-1
cdr3_aa: ASSSGGAVF

d_call: TRBD1
v_call: TRBV24-1
j_call: TRBJ2-1
cdr3_aa: ATSDTGGLSYNEQF

d_call: -
v_call: TRBV25-1
j_call: TRBJ1-1
cdr3_aa: ASSESTVMNTEAF

d_call: TRBD2
v_call: TRBV11-2
j_call: TRBJ2-7
cdr3_aa: ASSSLRLAAFSYEQY

d_call: TRBD2
v_call: TRBV7-2
j_call: TRBJ2-1
cdr3_aa: ASSPSGSRSYNEQF

d_call: TRBD1
v_call: TRBV20-1
j_call: TRBJ1-5
cdr3_aa: SAKQGASQPQH

d_call: TRBD1
v_call: TRBV27
j_call: TRBJ2-5
cdr3_aa: ASSTKDRGWQETQY

d_call: -
v_call: TRBV20-1
j_call: TRBJ2-1
cdr3_aa: SAREPLPTQPANEQF

d_call: TRBD1
v_call: TRBV24-1
j_call: TRBJ2-7
cdr3_aa: ATSGGGTGDLEQY

d_call: TRBD1
v_call: TRBV27
j_call: TRBJ2-7
cdr3_aa: ASSLYSVRDRHNYEQY

d_call: -
v_call: TRBV29-1
j_call: TRBJ2-3
cdr3_aa: SVGASGNTDTQY

d_call: -
v_call: TRBV4-3
j_call: TRBJ2-6
cdr3_aa: ASSQEAGEAGANVLT

d_call: -
v_call: TRBV7-8
j_call: TRBJ2-7
cdr3_aa: ASSLAIGPYEQY

d_call: -
v_call: TRBV20-1
j_call: TRBJ1-1
cdr3_aa: SARRTGGLDTEAF

d_call: TRBD2
v_call: TRBV11-2
j_call: TRBJ2-3
cdr3_aa: ASSPTAGLAGVADTQY